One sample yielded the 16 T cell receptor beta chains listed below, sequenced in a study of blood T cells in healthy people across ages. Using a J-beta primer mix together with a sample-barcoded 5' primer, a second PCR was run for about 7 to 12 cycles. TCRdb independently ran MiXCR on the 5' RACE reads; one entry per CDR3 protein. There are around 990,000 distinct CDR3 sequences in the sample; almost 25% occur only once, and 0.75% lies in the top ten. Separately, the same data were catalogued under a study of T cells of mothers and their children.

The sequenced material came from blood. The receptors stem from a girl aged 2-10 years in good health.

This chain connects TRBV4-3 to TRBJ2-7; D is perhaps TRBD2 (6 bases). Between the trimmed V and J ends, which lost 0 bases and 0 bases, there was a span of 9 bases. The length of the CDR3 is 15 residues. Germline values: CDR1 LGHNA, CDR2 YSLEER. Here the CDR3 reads CASSQDGTASYEQYF. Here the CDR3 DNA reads TGCGCCAGCAGCCAAGACGGGACTGCCTCCTACGAGCAGTACTTC.

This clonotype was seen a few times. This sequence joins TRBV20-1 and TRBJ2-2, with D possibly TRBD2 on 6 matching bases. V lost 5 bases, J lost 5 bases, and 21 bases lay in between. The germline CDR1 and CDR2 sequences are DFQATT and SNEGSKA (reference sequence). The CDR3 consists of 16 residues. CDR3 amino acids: CSAPSGNSGATGELFF. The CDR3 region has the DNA TGCAGTGCTCCCTCTGGTAATAGCGGAGCTACCGGGGAGCTGTTTTTT.

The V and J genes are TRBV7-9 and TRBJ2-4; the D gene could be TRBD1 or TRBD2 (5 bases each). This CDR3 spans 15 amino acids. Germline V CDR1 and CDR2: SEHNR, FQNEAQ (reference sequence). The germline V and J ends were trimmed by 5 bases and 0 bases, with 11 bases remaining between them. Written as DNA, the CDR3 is TGTGCCAGCAGCGATGCCGGGGCAGCCAAAAACATTCAGTACTTC. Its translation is CASSDAGAAKNIQYF.

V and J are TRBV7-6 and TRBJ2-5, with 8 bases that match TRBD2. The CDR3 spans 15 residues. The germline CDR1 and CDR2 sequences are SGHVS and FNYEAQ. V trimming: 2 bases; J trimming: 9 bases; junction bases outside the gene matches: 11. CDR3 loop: CASSLSALAGEAQYF. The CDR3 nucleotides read TGTGCCAGCAGCTTATCCGCTCTAGCGGGCGAGGCCCAGTACTTC. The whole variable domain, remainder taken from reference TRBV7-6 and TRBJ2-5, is GAGVSQSPRYKVTKRGQDVALRCDPISGHVSLYWYRQALGQGPEFLTYFNYEAQQDKSGLPNDRFSAERPEGSISTLTIQRTEQRDSAMYRCASSLSALAGEAQYFGPGTRLLVL.

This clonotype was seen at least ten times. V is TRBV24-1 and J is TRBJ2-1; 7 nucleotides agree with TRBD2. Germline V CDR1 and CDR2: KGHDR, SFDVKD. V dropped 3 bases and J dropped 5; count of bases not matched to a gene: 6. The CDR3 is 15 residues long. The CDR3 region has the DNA TGTGCCACCAGTGATCTGGTTGGGGGGGACAATGAGCAGTTCTTC. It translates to CATSDLVGGDNEQFF.

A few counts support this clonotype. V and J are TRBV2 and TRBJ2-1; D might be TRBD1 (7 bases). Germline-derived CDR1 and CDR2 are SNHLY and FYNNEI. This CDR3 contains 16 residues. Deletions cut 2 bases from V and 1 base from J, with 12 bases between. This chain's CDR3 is CASSERAGGSYNEQFF. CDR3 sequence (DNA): TGTGCCAGCAGTGAACGGGCAGGGGGGTCCTACAATGAGCAGTTCTTC.

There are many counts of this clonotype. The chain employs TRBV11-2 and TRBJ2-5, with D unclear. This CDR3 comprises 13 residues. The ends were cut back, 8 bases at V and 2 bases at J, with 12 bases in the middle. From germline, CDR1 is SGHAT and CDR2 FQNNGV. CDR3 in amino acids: CASARQPQETQYF. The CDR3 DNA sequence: TGTGCCAGCGCACGGCAGCCTCAAGAGACCCAGTACTTC.

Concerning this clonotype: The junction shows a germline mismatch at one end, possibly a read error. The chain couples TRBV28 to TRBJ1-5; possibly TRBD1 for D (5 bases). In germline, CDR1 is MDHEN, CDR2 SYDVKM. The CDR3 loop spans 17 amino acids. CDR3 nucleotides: TGTGCCAGCAGTTTATCGGGACGGGGTAATAGCGATCAGCCCCAGCATTTT. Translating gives CASSLSGRGNSDQPQHF.

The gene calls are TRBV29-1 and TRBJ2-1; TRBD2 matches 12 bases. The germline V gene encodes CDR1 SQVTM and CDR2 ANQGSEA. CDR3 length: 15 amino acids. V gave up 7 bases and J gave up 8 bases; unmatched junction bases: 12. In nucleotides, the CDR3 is TGCAGCGCGACTCCAACTAGCGGGAGGCCCGATGAGCAGTTCTTC. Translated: CSATPTSGRPDEQFF.

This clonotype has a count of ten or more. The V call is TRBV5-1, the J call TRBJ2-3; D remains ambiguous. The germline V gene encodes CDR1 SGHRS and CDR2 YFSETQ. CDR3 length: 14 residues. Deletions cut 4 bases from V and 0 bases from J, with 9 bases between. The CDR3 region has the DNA TGCGCCAGCAGCCCCACCACTAGCACAGATACGCAGTATTTT. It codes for CASSPTTSTDTQYF.

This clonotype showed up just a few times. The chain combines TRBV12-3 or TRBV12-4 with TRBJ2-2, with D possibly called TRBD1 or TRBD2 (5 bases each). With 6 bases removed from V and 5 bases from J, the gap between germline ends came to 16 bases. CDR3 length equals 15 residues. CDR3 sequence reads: CASSSGTGLTGELFF. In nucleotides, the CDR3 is TGTGCCAGCAGCTCCGGGACCGGTCTAACCGGGGAGCTGTTTTTT.

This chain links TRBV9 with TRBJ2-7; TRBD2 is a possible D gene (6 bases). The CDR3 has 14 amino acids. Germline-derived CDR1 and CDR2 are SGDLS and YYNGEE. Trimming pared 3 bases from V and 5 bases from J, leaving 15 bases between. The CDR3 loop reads CASSAMGGDHEQYF. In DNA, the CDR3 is TGTGCCAGCAGCGCCATGGGCGGGGACCACGAGCAGTACTTC.

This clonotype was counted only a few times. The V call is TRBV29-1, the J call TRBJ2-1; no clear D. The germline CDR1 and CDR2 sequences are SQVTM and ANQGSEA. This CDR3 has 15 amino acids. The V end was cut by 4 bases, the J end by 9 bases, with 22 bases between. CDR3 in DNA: TGCAGCGTTGCCACCGTCGACGGCGTGTGGGGTGAGCAGTTCTTC. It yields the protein CSVATVDGVWGEQFF.

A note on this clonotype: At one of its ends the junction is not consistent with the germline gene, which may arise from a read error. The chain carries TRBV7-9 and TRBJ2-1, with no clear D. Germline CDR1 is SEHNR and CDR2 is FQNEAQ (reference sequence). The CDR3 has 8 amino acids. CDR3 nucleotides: TGTGCCAGCGGCAAGGAAAACTTC. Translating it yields CASGKENF.

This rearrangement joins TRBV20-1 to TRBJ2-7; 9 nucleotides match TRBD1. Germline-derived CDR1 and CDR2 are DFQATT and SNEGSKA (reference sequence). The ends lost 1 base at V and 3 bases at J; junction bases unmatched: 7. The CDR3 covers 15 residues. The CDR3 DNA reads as TGCAGTGCTAGAGGAAACAGGGGGCGAGTCTACGAGCAGTACTTC. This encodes CSARGNRGRVYEQYF.

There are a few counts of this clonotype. CDR3 coding DNA: TGCGCCAGCAGCTCCTATCGCCTCGGGACAGATCTCTCCTACGAGCAGTACTTC. Translation: CASSSYRLGTDLSYEQYF. This sequence joins TRBV4-3 and TRBJ2-7, with 7 bases matching TRBD1. This CDR3 is 18 amino acids long. In germline, CDR1 is LGHNA, CDR2 YSLEER. V dropped 5 bases and J dropped 0; count of bases not matched to a gene: 16.